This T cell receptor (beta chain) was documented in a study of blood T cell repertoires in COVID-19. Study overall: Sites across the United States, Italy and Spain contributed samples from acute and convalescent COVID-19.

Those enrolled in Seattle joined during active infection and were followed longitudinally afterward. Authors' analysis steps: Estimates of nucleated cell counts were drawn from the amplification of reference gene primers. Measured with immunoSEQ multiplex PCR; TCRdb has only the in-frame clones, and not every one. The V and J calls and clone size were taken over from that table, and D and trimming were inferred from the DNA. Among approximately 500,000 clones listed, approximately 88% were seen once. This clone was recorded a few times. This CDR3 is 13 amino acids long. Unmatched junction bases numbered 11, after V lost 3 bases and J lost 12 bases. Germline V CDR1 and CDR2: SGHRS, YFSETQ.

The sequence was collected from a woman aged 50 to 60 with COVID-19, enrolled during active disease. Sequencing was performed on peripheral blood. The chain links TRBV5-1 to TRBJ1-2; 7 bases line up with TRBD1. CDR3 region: CASSSGQEKGDTF. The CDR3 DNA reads TGCGCCAGCAGCTCTGGACAGGAAAAAGGGGACACCTTC.